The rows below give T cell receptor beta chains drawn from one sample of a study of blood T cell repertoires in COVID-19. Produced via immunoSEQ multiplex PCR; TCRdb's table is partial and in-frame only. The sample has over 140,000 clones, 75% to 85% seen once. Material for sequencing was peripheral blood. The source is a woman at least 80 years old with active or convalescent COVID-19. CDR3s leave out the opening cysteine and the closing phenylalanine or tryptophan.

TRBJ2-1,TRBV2,ASRRVAGPVEEQF
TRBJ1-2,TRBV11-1,ASSLGGDGYT
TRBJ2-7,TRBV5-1,ASSLAGQTRAEQY
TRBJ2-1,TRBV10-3,AISMSGGPYNEQF
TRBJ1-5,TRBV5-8,ASSRGQTQNQPQH
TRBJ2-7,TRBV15,ATSLGGGRYEQY
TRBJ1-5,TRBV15,ATSREMVGGYQPQH
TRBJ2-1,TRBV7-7,ASSLQGTNEQF
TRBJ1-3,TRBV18,ASSPSTGFGNTIY
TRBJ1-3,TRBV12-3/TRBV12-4,ASSLGHGNTIY
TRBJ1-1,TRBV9,ASSPGTGILEAF
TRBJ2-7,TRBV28,ASRPGTSGNYEQY
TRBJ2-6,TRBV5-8,ASSFDLTGANVLT
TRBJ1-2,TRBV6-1,ASSEGVHYGYT
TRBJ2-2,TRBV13,ASSFTSGAGELF
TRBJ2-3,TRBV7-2,ASSLRDRGSTQY
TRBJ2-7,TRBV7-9,ASSPGWTGVEQY